This T cell receptor (beta chain) was identified during a study of T cells in Graves' hyperthyroidism and ophthalmopathy. After removal of 6 bases from V and 7 bases from J, the junction contained 6 bases not matched to a gene. In germline, CDR1 is MNHEY, CDR2 SVGAGI. This CDR3 contains 14 residues. Study results and limitations: It was a median approximately 7.1 months before onset that the model predicted ophthalmopathy.

In this sample, this clonotype turned up many times. The target antigen is unknown. Those with hyperthyroidism were 18 to 65 years old, newly diagnosed, and ill for under 2 months. PBMCs were derived from 7.5 to 10 ml fresh peripheral blood. The source material, RNA transcripts, was used to amplify TCR beta CDR3 regions. An initial round of RT-PCR targeting the TCR CDR3 relied on the HTBI primer set. Using its own MiXCR run on the multiplex PCR reads, TCRdb lists one record per CDR3 protein. The sample records over 700,000 distinct CDR3 sequences, 35% to 40% being singletons. The genes are TRBV6-5 and TRBJ1-6; 7 bases match TRBD1. The sequence was collected from a man aged 18 to 29 with Graves' hyperthyroidism. Sequencing used blood. The chain's CDR3 is CASRYPTGNSPLHF. The DNA for the CDR3 is TGTGCCAGCAGGTACCCGACAGGGAATTCACCCCTCCACTTT.